The rows below give T cell receptor beta chains drawn from one sample of a study of cytomegalovirus exposure and HLA in healthy donors. Assay used: immunoSEQ multiplex PCR; TCRdb lists only in-frame clones, some missing. The data hold approximately 170,000 clones, with around 83% observed a single time. The sequencing input was PBMCs. The source is a man aged 25 to 45 in good health and CMV-seropositive. CDR3s include the opening cysteine and the closing phenylalanine or tryptophan. The order of the fields is D gene, V gene, J gene, clone size, CDR3 DNA, CDR3 protein. A D gene is named only where the DNA matches it firmly. Part of the rows lack a size; the others show once, few, many or a class for expanded clones.

TRBD2,TRBV2,TRBJ2-1,.,TGTGCCAGCAGGCGGACTAGCAATAGTGAGCAGTTCTTC,CASRRTSNSEQFF
.,TRBV13,TRBJ2-1,.,TGTGCCAGCAGCTTAGAATCGGGGGTCAAGTTCTTC,CASSLESGVKFF
TRBD2,TRBV7-9,TRBJ2-1,.,TGTTCCAGCAGCTTGGGACTAGCGGGCAATGAGCAGTTCTTC,CSSSLGLAGNEQFF
TRBD2,TRBV7-2,TRBJ2-7,.,TGTGCCAGCAGCTTAGTCGGGGCTAGCGGGTCCTACGAGCAGTACTTC,CASSLVGASGSYEQYF
TRBD1,TRBV5-1,TRBJ1-1,.,TGCGCCAGCAGCTTGTCTTATACAGGGGCGGGTACTGAAGCTTTCTTT,CASSLSYTGAGTEAFF
TRBD2,TRBV5-4,TRBJ2-5,.,TGTGCCAGCAGCCCCTCAGCGGGAGGCAAGCAAGAGACCCAGTACTTC,CASSPSAGGKQETQYF
.,TRBV7-9,TRBJ1-1,few,TGTGCCAGCAGCTTAGACACAGGGATGAACACTGAAGCTTTCTTT,CASSLDTGMNTEAFF
TRBD2,TRBV7-3,TRBJ2-3,.,TGTGCCAGCAGCTCTGGGACTAGCGGGAGTTATACGCAGTATTTT,CASSSGTSGSYTQYF
.,TRBV30,TRBJ1-5,few,TGTGCCTGGAGTGTAAGTCAGGGGAATCAGCCCCAGCATTTT,CAWSVSQGNQPQHF
TRBD2,TRBV5-1,TRBJ2-4,.,TGCGCCAGCAGCCCTAGCGGGATAGCCAAAAACATTCAGTACTTC,CASSPSGIAKNIQYF